The clone carrying this TCR beta chain has just one count. Its antigen is not known. Assay: immunoSEQ multiplex PCR; the TCRdb copy retains only in-frame clones and omits some. Among about 150,000 clones, 90% were seen once, and the ten largest hold about 6%. This record comes from a study of T cell responses to AZD1222 COVID-19 vaccine. The germline V gene has CDR1 SGHDN and CDR2 FVKESK. Deletions cut 2 bases from V and 3 bases from J, with 7 bases between. The CDR3 extends over 14 amino acids. Study conclusions and caveats: Clonal diversity was possibly underestimated, and white British individuals and females predominated among donors. Across the whole spike, CD4 TCRs peaked at regions 160-218 and 743-854. Repertoire sampling happened only post peak T cell response.

The clonotype was recovered from an adult who received the AZD1222 COVID-19 vaccine. The rearrangement joins TRBV14 to TRBJ1-4; the D is unclear. This specimen consisted of peripheral blood, obtained 28 days after the second AZD1222 dose. For the CDR3, the DNA is TGTGCCAGCAGCCAACTCGTCCCTAATGAAAAACTGTTTTTT. Translated: CASSQLVPNEKLFF.